The 21 T cell receptor beta chains below were found in one sample sequenced in a study of blood T cell repertoires in COVID-19. Sequencing was performed with immunoSEQ multiplex PCR; in TCRdb, only in-frame clones are kept and a portion is missing. There are some 89,000 clones in the sample; more than 75% occur only once, and 1.2% lies in the top ten. The sample consisted of peripheral blood. These receptor sequences come from a woman older than 75 with acute or convalescent COVID-19.

J is TRBJ1-5 and V is TRBV10-3; D is ambiguous. The CDR3 consists of 15 residues. V lost 2 bases and J lost 2, with 10 bases in between. Germline lookup yields CDR1 ENHRY and CDR2 SYGVKD. In DNA form, the CDR3 reads TGTGCCATCAGTGAGAAGGGAGACGGCAATCAGCCCCAGCATTTT. The encoded protein is CAISEKGDGNQPQHF.

V is TRBV10-3 and J is TRBJ1-4, with TRBD1 as a possible D gene (5 bases). The CDR3 is made up of 13 amino acids. CDR1 is ENHRY and CDR2 is SYGVKD in the germline V gene. The germline V and J ends were trimmed by 10 bases and 5 bases, with 14 bases remaining between them. The CDR3 nucleotides are TGTGCCACAAGGGCTCAGGGCAATGAAAAACTGTTTTTT. Translating it yields CATRAQGNEKLFF.

This clone has a single count. The chain couples TRBV2 to TRBJ1-2; D uncertain. This CDR3 contains 16 residues. The V end was cut by 2 bases, the J end by 8 bases, with 21 bases between. Germline V gene lookup returns CDR1 SNHLY and CDR2 FYNNEI. The CDR3 is CASSEFVRSPEEGYTF. The CDR3 DNA follows: TGTGCCAGCAGTGAATTTGTCCGCAGCCCTGAGGAAGGCTACACCTTC.

The genes are TRBV7-6 and TRBJ2-1; TRBD1 matches at 8 bases. This CDR3 region has 19 residues. V dropped 5 bases and J dropped 1; count of bases not matched to a gene: 16. Germline assignment: CDR1 SGHVS and CDR2 FNYEAQ. CDR3 amino acids: CASSAGTGPVVGSYNEQFF. The DNA of the CDR3 is TGTGCCAGCAGCGCGGGGACAGGCCCTGTGGTAGGGTCCTACAATGAGCAGTTCTTC.

This sequence joins TRBV27 and TRBJ2-1; 10 bases match TRBD1. From germline, CDR1 is MNHEY and CDR2 SMNVEV (reference sequence). Unmatched junction bases numbered 13, after V lost 4 bases and J lost 1 base. The CDR3 is 19 residues long. The CDR3: CASSSRQGASWGSYNEQFF. The CDR3 DNA follows: TGTGCCAGCAGTTCCCGACAGGGGGCAAGTTGGGGATCCTACAATGAGCAGTTCTTC.

V usage is TRBV5-1 and J usage is TRBJ2-5; 10 bases are shared with TRBD2. The CDR3 contains 15 residues. V trimming: 0 bases; J trimming: 5 bases; junction bases outside the gene matches: 4. The V gene's germline CDR1 is SGHRS and CDR2 YFSETQ. CDR3 amino acids: CASSLGVAGGETQYF. The CDR3 DNA follows: TGCGCCAGCAGCTTGGGGGTAGCGGGAGGTGAGACCCAGTACTTC.

The chain couples TRBV6-5 to TRBJ2-7; no firm D call. Trimming stripped 10 bases from V and 2 bases from J, with 15 bases between. This CDR3 spans 13 amino acids. From germline, CDR1 is MNHEY and CDR2 SVGAGI. CDR3 sequence reads: CATEVRHAYEQYF. Written as DNA, the CDR3 is TGTGCCACCGAAGTCAGGCACGCCTACGAGCAGTACTTC.

V is TRBV28 and J is TRBJ1-1; possible D gene TRBD1, 5 bases. Trimming took 8 bases from V and 1 from J, leaving 11 bases between them. Germline CDR1 reads MDHEN; CDR2 reads SYDVKM. This CDR3 region has 13 residues. CDR3 loop: CASLDSANTEAFF. The CDR3 DNA reads TGTGCCAGCCTCGACAGCGCGAACACTGAAGCTTTCTTT.

This clone has just a few counts. The genes are TRBV5-8 and TRBJ1-3, with TRBD1 matching 8 bases. Looked up from germline, CDR1 is SGHTS and CDR2 is YDEGEE. Trimming cost V 5 bases and J 2 bases; bases outside gene matches: 9. The CDR3 is 16 amino acids. CDR3 nucleotides: TGTGCCAGCAGGAGACAGGGGAATTGGGCTGGAAACACCATATATTTT. This codes for CASRRQGNWAGNTIYF.

This sequence joins TRBV28 and TRBJ1-1; possibly TRBD1 for D (6 bases). The germline CDR1 and CDR2 sequences are MDHEN and SYDVKM. Deletions cut 7 bases from V and 7 bases from J, with 16 bases between. This CDR3 is built from 13 residues. Here the CDR3 reads CASTLLGGGEAFF. CDR3 DNA: TGTGCCAGCACGCTCTTAGGGGGGGGTGAAGCTTTCTTT.

This clone was detected once. The chain joins TRBV4-1 to TRBJ1-2; 9 nucleotides match TRBD1. The CDR3 is made up of 17 amino acids. V gave up 3 bases and J gave up 3 bases; unmatched junction bases: 11. Looked up from germline, CDR1 is MGHRA and CDR2 is YSYEKL. The CDR3 region is CASSQDRDRERDYGYTF. The CDR3 bases are TGCGCCAGCAGCCAGGACCGGGACAGGGAAAGGGACTATGGCTACACCTTC.

The gene calls are TRBV7-6 and TRBJ1-3; no clear D gene. Germline V gives CDR1 SGHVS, CDR2 FNYEAQ. Trimming cost V 1 base and J 2 bases, with 12 bases left between them. The CDR3 totals 16 residues. The CDR3 bases are TGTGCCAGCAGCTTAGGTCAGGCGGGAACTGGAAACACCATATATTTT. Its protein is CASSLGQAGTGNTIYF. The full variable domain, its missing parts supplied by reference TRBV7-6 and TRBJ1-3, is GAGVSQSPRYKVTKRGQDVALRCDPISGHVSLYWYRQALGQGPEFLTYFNYEAQQDKSGLPNDRFSAERPEGSISTLTIQRTEQRDSAMYRCASSLGQAGTGNTIYFGEGSWLTVV.

In this sample, this clone turned up a few times. The chain combines TRBV4-1 with TRBJ1-5; no definite D call. Trimming stripped 0 bases from V and 7 bases from J, with 7 bases between. This CDR3 has 13 residues. Germline CDR1 is MGHRA and CDR2 is YSYEKL. The DNA for the CDR3 is TGCGCCAGCAGCCAAGAGAGTTGGCAGCCCCAGCATTTT. Its translation is CASSQESWQPQHF.

V is TRBV5-1 and J is TRBJ2-5; 7 bases align to TRBD2. This CDR3 spans 13 amino acids. Looked up from germline, CDR1 is SGHRS and CDR2 is YFSETQ. The trim removed 3 bases at V and 4 bases at J, leaving 3 bases unmatched. CDR3 in amino acids: CASSSGGSETQYF. The CDR3 bases are TGCGCCAGCAGCTCGGGGGGTTCAGAGACCCAGTACTTC. The whole variable domain, remainder taken from reference TRBV5-1 and TRBJ2-5, is KAGVTQTPRYLIKTRGQQVTLSCSPISGHRSVSWYQQTPGQGLQFLFEYFSETQRNKGNFPGRFSGRQFSNSRSEMNVSTLELGDSALYLCASSSGGSETQYFGPGTRLLVL.

This chain joins TRBV5-1 and TRBJ2-1; possible D gene TRBD2, 6 bases. V was trimmed by 7 bases and J by 7 bases, leaving 18 bases between them. Germline CDR1 SGHRS, CDR2 YFSETQ. The CDR3 length is 14 residues. CDR3 DNA sequence: TGCGCCAGCGGGAGGACGAGGGTACGGAATGAGCAGTTCTTC. This gives the protein CASGRTRVRNEQFF.

The chain has TRBV6-6 and TRBJ2-4; weak D call: TRBD1 (6 bases). CDR3 size: 13 residues. The germline gives CDR1 MNHNY, CDR2 SVGAGI (reference sequence). Trimming left V 0 bases short and J 16 bases short, with 16 bases between. CDR3 in DNA: TGTGCCAGCAGTTACTCGATGGGTAGGGGGATTTACTTC. Protein sequence: CASSYSMGRGIYF.

The chain couples TRBV15 to TRBJ1-5, with TRBD1 as a possible D gene (5 bases). Germline V lookup: CDR1 LNHNV, CDR2 YYDKDF (reference sequence). V was pared by 3 bases and J by 1 base, with 16 bases between. This CDR3 spans 17 amino acids. The CDR3 DNA reads TGTGCCACCAGCAGCCCGGACATATCTAGGAGCAATCAGCCCCAGCATTTT. Its protein is CATSSPDISRSNQPQHF.

The chain couples TRBV27 to TRBJ2-7; 9 positions agree with TRBD1. Per the germline V gene, CDR1 is MNHEY and CDR2 is SMNVEV (reference sequence). The CDR3 length is 17 residues. V lost 4 bases to trimming and J lost 4 bases; unmatched junction nucleotides: 14. The CDR3 spells CASSSPPGQGKGYEQYF. CDR3 DNA: TGTGCCAGCAGTTCACCCCCGGGACAGGGTAAGGGATACGAGCAGTACTTC.

V usage is TRBV5-1 and J usage is TRBJ1-4; 9 bases are shared with TRBD1. Trimming removed 4 bases from V and 8 bases from J; junction bases left unmatched: 18. CDR3 length: 18 amino acids. Germline V CDR1 and CDR2: SGHRS, YFSETQ. In DNA form, the CDR3 reads TGCGCCAGCAGCCAGATGGGGACAGGGACTTACTCTCAGGAAAAACTGTTTTTT. It codes for CASSQMGTGTYSQEKLFF.

This rearrangement joins TRBV19 to TRBJ1-5, with TRBD1 matching 7 bases. Trimming took 7 bases from V and 4 from J; bases not matched to a gene: 4. Germline V lookup: CDR1 LNHDA, CDR2 SQIVND (reference sequence). This CDR3 region has 13 residues. DNA of the CDR3: TGTGCCAGTACTCGGGACAGAAATCAGCCCCAGCATTTT. The encoded protein is CASTRDRNQPQHF.

The gene calls are TRBV9 and TRBJ1-1; 7 bases fit TRBD1. Germline trimming cut 4 bases from V and 5 bases from J; bases unmatched to any gene: 5. This CDR3 has 13 amino acids. CDR1 SGDLS and CDR2 YYNGEE come from the germline V gene. In nucleotides, the CDR3 is TGTGCCAGCAGCATGACAGGGAAAACTGAAGCTTTCTTT. Protein: CASSMTGKTEAFF.